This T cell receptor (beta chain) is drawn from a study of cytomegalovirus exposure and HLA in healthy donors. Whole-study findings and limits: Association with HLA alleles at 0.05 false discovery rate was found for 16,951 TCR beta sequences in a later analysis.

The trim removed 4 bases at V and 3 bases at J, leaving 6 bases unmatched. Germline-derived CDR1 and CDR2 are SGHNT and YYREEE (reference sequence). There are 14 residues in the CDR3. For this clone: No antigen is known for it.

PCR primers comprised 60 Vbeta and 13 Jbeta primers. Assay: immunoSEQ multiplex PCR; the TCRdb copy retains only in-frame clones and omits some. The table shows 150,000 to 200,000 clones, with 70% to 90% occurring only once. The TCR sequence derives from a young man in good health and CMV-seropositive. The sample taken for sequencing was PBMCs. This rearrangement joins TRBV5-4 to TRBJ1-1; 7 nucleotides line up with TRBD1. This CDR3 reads CASSPQTGHTEAFF. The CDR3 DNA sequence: TGTGCCAGCAGCCCGCAGACAGGGCACACTGAAGCTTTCTTT.